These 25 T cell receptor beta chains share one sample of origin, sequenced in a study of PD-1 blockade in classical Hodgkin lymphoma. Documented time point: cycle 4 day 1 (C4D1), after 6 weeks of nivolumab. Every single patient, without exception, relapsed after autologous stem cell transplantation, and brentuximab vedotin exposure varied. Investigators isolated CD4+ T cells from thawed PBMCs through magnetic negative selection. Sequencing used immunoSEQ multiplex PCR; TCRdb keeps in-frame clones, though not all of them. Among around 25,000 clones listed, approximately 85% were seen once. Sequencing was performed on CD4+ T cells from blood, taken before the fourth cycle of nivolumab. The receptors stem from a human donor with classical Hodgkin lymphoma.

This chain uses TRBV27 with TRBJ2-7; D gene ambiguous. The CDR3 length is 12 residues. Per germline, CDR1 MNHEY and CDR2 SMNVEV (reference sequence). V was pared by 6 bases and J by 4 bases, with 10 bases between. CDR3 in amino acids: CASRTATYEQYF. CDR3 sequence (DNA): TGTGCCAGCAGAACAGCCACGTACGAGCAGTACTTC.

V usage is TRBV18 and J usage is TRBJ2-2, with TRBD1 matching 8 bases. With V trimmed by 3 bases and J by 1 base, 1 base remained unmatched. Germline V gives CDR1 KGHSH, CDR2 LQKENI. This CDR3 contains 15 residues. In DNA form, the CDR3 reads TGTGCCAGCTCACCGGGGACAGGGAACACCGGGGAGCTGTTTTTT. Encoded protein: CASSPGTGNTGELFF.

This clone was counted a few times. The CDR3: CASSEAQGGYNEQFF. As DNA, the CDR3 is TGCGCCAGCAGTGAGGCGCAGGGGGGTTACAATGAGCAGTTCTTC. This chain links TRBV10-1 with TRBJ2-1, with D possibly matching TRBD1 (7 bases). Germline CDR1 reads WNHNN; CDR2 reads SYGVQD (reference sequence). This CDR3 comprises 15 residues. V was shortened by 2 bases and J by 4 bases, with 12 bases between the two germline ends.

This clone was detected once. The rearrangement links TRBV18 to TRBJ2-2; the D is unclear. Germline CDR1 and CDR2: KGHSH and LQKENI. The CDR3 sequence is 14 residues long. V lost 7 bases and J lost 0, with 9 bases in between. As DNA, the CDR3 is TGTGCCAGCTGGACGGGTGCGAACACCGGGGAGCTGTTTTTT. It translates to CASWTGANTGELFF. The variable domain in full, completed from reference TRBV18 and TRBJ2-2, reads NAGVMQNPRHLVRRRGQEARLRCSPMKGHSHVYWYRQLPEEGLKFMVYLQKENIIDESGMPKERFSAEFPKEGPSILRIQQVVRGDSAAYFCASWTGANTGELFFGEGSRLTVL.

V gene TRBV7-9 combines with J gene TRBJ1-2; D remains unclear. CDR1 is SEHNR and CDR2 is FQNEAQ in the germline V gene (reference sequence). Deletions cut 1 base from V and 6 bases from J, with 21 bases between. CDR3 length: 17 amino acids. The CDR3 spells CASSLVTPQGKQDGYTF. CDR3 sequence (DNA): TGTGCCAGCAGCTTAGTAACGCCCCAAGGGAAACAAGATGGCTACACCTTC.

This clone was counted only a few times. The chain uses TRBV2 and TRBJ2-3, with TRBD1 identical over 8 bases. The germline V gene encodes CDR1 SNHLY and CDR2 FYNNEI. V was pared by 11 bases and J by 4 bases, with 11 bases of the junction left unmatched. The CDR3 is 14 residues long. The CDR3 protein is CASRGGTGPDTQYF. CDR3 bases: TGTGCCTCCCGTGGGGGGACAGGACCAGATACGCAGTATTTT.

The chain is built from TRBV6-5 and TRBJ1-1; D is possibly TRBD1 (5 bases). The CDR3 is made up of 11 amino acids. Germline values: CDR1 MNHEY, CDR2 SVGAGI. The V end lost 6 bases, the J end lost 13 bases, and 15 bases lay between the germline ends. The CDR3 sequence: CASSLGGRGFF. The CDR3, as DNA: TGTGCCAGCAGCCTTGGGGGGAGGGGTTTCTTT.

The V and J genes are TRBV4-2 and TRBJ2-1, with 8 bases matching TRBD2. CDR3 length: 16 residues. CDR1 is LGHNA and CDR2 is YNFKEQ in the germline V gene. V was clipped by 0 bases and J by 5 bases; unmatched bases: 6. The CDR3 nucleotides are TGTGCCAGCAGCCAAGAGAGCGGGAGAAAGAACAATGAGCAGTTCTTC. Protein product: CASSQESGRKNNEQFF.

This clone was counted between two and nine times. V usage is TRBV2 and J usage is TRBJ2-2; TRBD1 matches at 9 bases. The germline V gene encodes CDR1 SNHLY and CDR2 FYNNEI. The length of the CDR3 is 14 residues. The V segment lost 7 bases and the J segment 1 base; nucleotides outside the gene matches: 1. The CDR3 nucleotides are TGTGCCAGCATGGACAGGGGGAACACCGGGGAGCTGTTTTTT. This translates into CASMDRGNTGELFF.

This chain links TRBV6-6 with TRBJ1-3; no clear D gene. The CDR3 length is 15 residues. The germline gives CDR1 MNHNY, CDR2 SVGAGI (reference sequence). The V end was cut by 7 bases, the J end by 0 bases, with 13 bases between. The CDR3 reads CASIPRALSGNTIYF. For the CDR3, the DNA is TGTGCCAGCATCCCAAGGGCCCTCTCTGGAAACACCATATATTTT.

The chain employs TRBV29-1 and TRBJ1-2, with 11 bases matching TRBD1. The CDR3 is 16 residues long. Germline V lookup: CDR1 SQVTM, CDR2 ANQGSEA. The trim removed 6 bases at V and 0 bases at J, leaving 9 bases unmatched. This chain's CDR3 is CSVKGQGEVTNYGYTF. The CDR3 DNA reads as TGCAGCGTCAAGGGACAGGGGGAGGTCACTAACTATGGCTACACCTTC.

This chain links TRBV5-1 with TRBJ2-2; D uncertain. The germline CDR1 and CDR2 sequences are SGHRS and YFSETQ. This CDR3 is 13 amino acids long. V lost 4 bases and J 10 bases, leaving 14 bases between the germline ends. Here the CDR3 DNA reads TGCGCCAGCAGCCCCTGGAAGACGGAGGAGCTGTTTTTT. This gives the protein CASSPWKTEELFF.

This CDR3 reads CASSLADWSGEKSTDTQYF. CDR3 sequence (DNA): TGTGCCAGCAGCTTAGCGGACTGGAGCGGGGAGAAGAGCACAGATACGCAGTATTTT. The rearrangement joins TRBV7-9 to TRBJ2-3; 7 bases fit TRBD2. V dropped 0 bases and J dropped 0; count of bases not matched to a gene: 12. The CDR3 has 19 amino acids. Looked up from germline, CDR1 is SEHNR and CDR2 is FQNEAQ (reference sequence).

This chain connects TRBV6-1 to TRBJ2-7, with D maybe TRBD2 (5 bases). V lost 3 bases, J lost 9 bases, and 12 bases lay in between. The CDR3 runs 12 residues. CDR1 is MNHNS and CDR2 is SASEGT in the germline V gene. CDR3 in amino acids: CASSDSGSRQYF. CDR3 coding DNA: TGTGCCAGCAGTGATTCTGGGAGTCGGCAGTACTTC.

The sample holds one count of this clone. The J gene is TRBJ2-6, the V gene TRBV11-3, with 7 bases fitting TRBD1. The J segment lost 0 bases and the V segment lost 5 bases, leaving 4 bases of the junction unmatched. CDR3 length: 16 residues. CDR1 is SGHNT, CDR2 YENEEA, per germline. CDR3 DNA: TGTGCCAGCAGCGGCAGGGGGAACTCTGGGGCCAACGTCCTGACTTTC. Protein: CASSGRGNSGANVLTF.

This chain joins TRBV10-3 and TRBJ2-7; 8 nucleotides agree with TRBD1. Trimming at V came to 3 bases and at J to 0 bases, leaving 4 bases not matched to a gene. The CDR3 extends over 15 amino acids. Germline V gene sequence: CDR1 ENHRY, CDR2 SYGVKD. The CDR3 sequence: CAISDGDRSSYEQYF. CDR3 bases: TGTGCCATCAGTGACGGGGACAGGAGCTCCTACGAGCAGTACTTC.

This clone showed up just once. The CDR3 nucleotides are TGTGCCAGCAGCTTCGACTTCTCCGCGTCTAATGAAAAACTGTTTTTT. Its protein is CASSFDFSASNEKLFF. This chain uses TRBV5-5 with TRBJ1-4, with no clear D. The germline V gene has CDR1 SGHKS and CDR2 YYEKEE (reference sequence). V was clipped by 2 bases and J by 3 bases, with 14 bases between them. CDR3 length: 16 amino acids.

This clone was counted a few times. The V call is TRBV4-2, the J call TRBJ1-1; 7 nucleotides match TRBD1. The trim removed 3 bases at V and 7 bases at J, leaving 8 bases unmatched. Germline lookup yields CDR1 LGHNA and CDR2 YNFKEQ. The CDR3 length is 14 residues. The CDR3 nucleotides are TGTGCCAGCAGCCACCCACAGGGGCAGGGTGAAGCTTTCTTT. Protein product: CASSHPQGQGEAFF.

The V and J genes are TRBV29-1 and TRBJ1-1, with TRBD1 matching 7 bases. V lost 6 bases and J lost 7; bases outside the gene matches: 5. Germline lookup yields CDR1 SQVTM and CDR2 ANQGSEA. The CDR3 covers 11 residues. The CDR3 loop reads CSVRGQYEAFF. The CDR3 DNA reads TGCAGCGTGAGGGGGCAGTATGAAGCTTTCTTT.

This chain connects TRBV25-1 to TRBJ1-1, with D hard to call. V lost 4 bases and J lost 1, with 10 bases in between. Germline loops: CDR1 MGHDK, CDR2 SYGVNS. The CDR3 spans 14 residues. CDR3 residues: CASSGGVPNTEAFF. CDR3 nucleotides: TGTGCCAGCAGTGGTGGGGTACCGAACACTGAAGCTTTCTTT.

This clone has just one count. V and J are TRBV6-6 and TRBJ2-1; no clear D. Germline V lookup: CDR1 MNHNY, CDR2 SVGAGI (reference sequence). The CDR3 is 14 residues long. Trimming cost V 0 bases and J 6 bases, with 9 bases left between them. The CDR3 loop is CASSYSTWVNEQFF. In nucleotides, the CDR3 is TGTGCCAGCAGTTACTCGACTTGGGTCAATGAGCAGTTCTTC.

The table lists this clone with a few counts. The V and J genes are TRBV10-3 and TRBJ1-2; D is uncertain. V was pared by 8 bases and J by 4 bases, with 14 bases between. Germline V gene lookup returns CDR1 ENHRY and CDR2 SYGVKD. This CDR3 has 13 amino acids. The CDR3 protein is CAISQDMRYGYTF. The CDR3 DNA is TGTGCCATCTCGCAAGACATGCGCTATGGCTACACCTTC.

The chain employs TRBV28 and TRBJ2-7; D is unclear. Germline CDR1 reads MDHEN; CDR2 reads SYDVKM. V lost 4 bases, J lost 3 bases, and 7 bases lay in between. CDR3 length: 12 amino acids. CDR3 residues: CASSYGRYEQYF. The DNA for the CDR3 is TGTGCCAGCAGTTACGGGCGCTACGAGCAGTACTTC. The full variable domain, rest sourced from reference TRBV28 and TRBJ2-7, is DVKVTQSSRYLVKRTGEKVFLECVQDMDHENMFWYRQDPGLGLRLIYFSYDVKMKEKGDIPEGYSVSREKKERFSLILESASTNQTSMYLCASSYGRYEQYFGPGTRLTVT.

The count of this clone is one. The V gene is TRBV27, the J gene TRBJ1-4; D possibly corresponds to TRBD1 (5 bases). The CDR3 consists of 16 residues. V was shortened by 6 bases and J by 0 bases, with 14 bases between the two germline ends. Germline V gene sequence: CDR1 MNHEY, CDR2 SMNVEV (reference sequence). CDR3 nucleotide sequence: TGTGCCAGCAGGCCGGGACCGATGACAACTAATGAAAAACTGTTTTTT. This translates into CASRPGPMTTNEKLFF.

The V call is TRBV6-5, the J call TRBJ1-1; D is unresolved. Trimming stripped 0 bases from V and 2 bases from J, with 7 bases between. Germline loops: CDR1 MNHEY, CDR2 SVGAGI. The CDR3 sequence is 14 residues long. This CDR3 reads CASSYSTVNTEAFF. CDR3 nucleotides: TGTGCCAGCAGTTACTCGACGGTAAACACTGAAGCTTTCTTT.